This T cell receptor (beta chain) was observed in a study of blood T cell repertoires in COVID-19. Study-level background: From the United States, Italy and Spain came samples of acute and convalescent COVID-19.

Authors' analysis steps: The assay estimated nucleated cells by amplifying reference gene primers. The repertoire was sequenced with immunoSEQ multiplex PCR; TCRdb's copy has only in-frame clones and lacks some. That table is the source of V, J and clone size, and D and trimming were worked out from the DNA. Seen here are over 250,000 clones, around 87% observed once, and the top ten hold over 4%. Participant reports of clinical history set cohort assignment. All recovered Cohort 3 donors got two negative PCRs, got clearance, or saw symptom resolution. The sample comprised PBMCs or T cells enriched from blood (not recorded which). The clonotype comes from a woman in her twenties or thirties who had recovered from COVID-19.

The DNA for the CDR3 is TGTGCCAGCAGCTTAGCCCCTAGCGGGGGCACAGATACGCAGTATTTT. Translating gives CASSLAPSGGTDTQYF. The chain has TRBV7-2 and TRBJ2-3; TRBD2 agrees at 9 bases. Germline V gene lookup returns CDR1 SGHTA and CDR2 FQGNSA. This CDR3 contains 16 residues. J was trimmed by 1 base and V by 0 bases; bases with no gene match: 2.